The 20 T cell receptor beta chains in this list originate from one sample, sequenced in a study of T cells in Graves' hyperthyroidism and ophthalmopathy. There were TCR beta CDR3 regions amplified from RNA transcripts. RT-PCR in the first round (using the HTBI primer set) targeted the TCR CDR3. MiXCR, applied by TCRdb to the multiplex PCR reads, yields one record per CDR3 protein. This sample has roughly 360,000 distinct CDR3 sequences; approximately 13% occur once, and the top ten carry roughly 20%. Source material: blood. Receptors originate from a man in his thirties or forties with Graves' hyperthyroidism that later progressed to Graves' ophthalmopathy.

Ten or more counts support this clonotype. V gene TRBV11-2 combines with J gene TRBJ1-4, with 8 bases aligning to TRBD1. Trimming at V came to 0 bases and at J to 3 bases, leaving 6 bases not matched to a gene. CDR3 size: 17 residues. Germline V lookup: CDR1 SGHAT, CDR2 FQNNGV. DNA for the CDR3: TGTGCCAGCAGCTTAGAAGGACAGGGACAAGCTAATGAAAAACTGTTTTTT. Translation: CASSLEGQGQANEKLFF.

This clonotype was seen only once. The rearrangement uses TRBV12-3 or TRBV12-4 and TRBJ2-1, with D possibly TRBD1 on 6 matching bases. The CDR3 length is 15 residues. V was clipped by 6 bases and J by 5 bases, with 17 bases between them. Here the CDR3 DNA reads TGTGCCAGCAGCAGAGGGGGTACTGGTAACAATGAGCAGTTCTTC. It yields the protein CASSRGGTGNNEQFF.

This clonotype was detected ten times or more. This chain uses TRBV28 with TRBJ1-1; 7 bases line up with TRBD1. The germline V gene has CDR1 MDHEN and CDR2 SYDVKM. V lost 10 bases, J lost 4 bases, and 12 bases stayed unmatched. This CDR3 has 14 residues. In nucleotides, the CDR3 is TGTGCCAACCTTGACAGGGAAAGGGGCACTGAAGCTTTCTTT. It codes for CANLDRERGTEAFF. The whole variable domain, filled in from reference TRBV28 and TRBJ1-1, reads DVKVTQSSRYLVKRTGEKVFLECVQDMDHENMFWYRQDPGLGLRLIYFSYDVKMKEKGDIPEGYSVSREKKERFSLILESASTNQTSMYLCANLDRERGTEAFFGQGTRLTVV.

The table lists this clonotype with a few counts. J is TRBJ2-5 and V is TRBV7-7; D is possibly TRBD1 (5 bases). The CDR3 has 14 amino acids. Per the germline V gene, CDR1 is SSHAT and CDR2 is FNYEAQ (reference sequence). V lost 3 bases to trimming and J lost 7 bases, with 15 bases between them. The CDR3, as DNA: TGTGCCAGCAGCTTCGCAAAAGGGGTGGGGACCCAGTACTTC. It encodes CASSFAKGVGTQYF.

This CDR3 is CSARGTEDGYTF. The CDR3 nucleotides are TGCAGTGCTAGAGGCACAGAAGATGGCTACACCTTC. The rearrangement uses TRBV20-1 and TRBJ1-2; D not certain. CDR3 size: 12 residues. Germline lookup yields CDR1 DFQATT and CDR2 SNEGSKA (reference sequence). The ends were cut back, 1 base at V and 6 bases at J, with 9 bases in the middle.

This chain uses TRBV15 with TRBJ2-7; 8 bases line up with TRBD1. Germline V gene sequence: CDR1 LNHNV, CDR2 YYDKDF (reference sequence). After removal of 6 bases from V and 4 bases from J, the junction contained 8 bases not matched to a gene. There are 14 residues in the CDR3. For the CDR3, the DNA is TGTGCCACCAGTATGGGTGGACAGGGTTACGAGCAGTACTTC. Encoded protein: CATSMGGQGYEQYF.

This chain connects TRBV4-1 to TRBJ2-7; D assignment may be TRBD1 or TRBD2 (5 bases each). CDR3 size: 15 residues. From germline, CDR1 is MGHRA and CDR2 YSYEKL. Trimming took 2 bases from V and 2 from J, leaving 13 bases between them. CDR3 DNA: TGCGCCAGCAGCCAAACGGGACGTGAGACCTACGAGCAGTACTTC. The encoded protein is CASSQTGRETYEQYF.

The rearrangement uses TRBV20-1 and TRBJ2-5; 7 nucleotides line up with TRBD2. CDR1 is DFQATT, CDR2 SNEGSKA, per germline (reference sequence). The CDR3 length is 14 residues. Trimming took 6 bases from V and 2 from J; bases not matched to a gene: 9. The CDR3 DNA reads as TGCAGTGCCCCCATTTACGGGGGGCAAGAGACCCAGTACTTC. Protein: CSAPIYGGQETQYF.

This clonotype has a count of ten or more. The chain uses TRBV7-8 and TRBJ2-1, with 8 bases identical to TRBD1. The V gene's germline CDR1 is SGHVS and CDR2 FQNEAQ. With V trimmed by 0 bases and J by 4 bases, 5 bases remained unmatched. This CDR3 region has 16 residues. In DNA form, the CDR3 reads TGTGCCAGCAGCTTAGCGAGGACAGGGAGGTACAATGAGCAGTTCTTC. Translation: CASSLARTGRYNEQFF.

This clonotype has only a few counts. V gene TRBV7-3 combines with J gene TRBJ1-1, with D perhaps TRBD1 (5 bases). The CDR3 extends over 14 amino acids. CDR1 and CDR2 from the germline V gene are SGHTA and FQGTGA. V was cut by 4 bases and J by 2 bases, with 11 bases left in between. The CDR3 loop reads CASSSGNVNTEAFF. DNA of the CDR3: TGTGCCAGCAGCTCAGGGAATGTAAACACTGAAGCTTTCTTT.

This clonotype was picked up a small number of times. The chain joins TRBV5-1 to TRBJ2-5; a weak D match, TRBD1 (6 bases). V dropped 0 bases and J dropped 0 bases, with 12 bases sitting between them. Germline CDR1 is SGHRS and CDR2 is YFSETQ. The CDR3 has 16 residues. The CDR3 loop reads CASSLEGQKYQETQYF. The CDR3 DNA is TGCGCCAGCAGCTTGGAAGGACAGAAGTACCAAGAGACCCAGTACTTC.

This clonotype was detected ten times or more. The CDR3 coding sequence is TGTGCCAGCAGCGCACAGGGGAGGTATTCCTATGGCTACACCTTC. This codes for CASSAQGRYSYGYTF. J is TRBJ1-2 and V is TRBV5-8; 7 bases line up with TRBD1. The CDR3 sequence is 15 residues long. The V gene end was trimmed by 4 bases and the J gene end by 4 bases; junction bases not matched to a gene: 10. Germline CDR1 SGHTS, CDR2 YDEGEE.

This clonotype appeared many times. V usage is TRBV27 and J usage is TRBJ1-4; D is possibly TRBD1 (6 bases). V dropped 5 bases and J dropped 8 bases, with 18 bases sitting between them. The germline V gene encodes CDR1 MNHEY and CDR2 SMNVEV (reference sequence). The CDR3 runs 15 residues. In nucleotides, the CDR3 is TGTGCCAGCAGTCGAACCCAGGGGCTTGGAGAAAAACTGTTTTTT. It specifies CASSRTQGLGEKLFF.

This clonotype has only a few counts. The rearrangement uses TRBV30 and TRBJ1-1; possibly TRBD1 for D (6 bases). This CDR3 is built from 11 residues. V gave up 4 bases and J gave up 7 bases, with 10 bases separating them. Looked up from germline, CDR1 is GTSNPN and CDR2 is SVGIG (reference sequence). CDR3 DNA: TGTGCCTGGACAGGGGCGGTTGAAGCTTTCTTT. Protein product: CAWTGAVEAFF. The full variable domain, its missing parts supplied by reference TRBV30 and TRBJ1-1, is SQTIHQWPATLVQPVGSPLSLECTVEGTSNPNLYWYRQAAGRGLQLLFYSVGIGQISSEVPQNLSASRPQDRQFILSSKKLLLSDSGFYLCAWTGAVEAFFGQGTRLTVV.

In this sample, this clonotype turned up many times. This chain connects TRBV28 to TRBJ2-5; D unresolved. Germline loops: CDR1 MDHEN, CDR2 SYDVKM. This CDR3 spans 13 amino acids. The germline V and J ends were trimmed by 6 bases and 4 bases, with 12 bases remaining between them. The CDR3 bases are TGTGCCAGCAGCACGACTCCAACAGAGACCCAGTACTTC. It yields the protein CASSTTPTETQYF.

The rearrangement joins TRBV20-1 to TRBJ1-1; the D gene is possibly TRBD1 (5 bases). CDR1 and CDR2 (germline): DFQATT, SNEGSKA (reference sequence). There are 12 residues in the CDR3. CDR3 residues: CNATDRNTEAFF. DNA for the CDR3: TGCAATGCAACCGACAGGAACACTGAAGCTTTCTTT.

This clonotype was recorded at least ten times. CDR3 sequence: CSARDPGSTVWTTDTQYF. As DNA, the CDR3 is TGCAGTGCTAGAGATCCGGGCTCGACCGTTTGGACCACAGATACGCAGTATTTT. V usage is TRBV20-1 and J usage is TRBJ2-3; D ambiguous. Trimming cost V 0 bases and J 2 bases, with 21 bases left between them. CDR1 DFQATT and CDR2 SNEGSKA come from the germline V gene (reference sequence). The CDR3 runs to 18 residues.

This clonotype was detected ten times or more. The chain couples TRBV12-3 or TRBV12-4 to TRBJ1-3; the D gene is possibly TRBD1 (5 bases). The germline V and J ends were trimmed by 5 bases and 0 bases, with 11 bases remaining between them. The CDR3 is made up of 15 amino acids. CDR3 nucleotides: TGTGCCAGCAGTATCCCGACAGTCTCTGGAAACACCATATATTTT. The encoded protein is CASSIPTVSGNTIYF.

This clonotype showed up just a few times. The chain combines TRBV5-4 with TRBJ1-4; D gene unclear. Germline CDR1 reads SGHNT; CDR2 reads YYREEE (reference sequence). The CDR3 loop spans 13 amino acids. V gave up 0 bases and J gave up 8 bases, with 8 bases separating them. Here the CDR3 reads CASSLESGEKLFF. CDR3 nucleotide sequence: TGTGCCAGCAGCTTGGAGTCCGGGGAAAAACTGTTTTTT.

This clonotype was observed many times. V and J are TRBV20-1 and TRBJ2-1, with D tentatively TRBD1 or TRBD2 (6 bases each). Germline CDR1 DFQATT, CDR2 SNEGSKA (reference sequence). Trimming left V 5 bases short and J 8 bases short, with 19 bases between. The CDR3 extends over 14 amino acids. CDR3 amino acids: CSAHPGAAVDEQFF. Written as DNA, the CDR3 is TGCAGTGCTCATCCGGGGGCCGCGGTAGATGAGCAGTTCTTC.